This TCR beta chain is drawn from a study of blood T cell repertoires in COVID-19. Study summary: Researchers got acute and convalescent COVID-19 samples from the United States, Italy and Spain.

How the authors handled the data: Estimates of nucleated cell counts were drawn from the amplification of reference gene primers. Repertoires were generated with immunoSEQ multiplex PCR, while TCRdb's copy carries only in-frame clones and drops some. V and J calls and clone size are those listed in that table; D and trimming were worked out from the DNA. The table shows some 190,000 clones, with about 83% occurring only once. Germline V CDR1 and CDR2: SGHRS, YFSETQ. This CDR3 is 14 amino acids long. The ends were cut back, 7 bases at V and 3 bases at J, with 15 bases in the middle. This clonotype originated in a woman in her seventies with active or convalescent COVID-19. The sample taken for sequencing was peripheral blood. This sequence joins TRBV5-1 and TRBJ2-3, with D maybe TRBD1 (5 bases). CDR3 amino acids: CASWGVGATDTQYF. CDR3 nucleotides: TGCGCCAGCTGGGGCGTTGGCGCTACAGATACGCAGTATTTT.